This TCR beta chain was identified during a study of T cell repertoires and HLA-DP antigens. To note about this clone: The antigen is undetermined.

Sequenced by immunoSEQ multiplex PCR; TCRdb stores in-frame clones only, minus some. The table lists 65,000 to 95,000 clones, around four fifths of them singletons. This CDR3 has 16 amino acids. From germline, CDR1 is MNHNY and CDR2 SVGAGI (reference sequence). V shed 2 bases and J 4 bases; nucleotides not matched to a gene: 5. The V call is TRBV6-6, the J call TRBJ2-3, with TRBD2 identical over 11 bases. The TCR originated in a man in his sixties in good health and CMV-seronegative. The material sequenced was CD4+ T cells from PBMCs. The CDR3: CASSYGASGGPDTQYF. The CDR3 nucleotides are TGTGCCAGCAGTTACGGGGCTAGCGGGGGGCCAGATACGCAGTATTTT.